The rows below give T cell receptor beta chains drawn from one sample of a study of T cell changes during pregnancy in multiple sclerosis. Generated by immunoSEQ multiplex PCR, the TCRdb table keeps only in-frame clones and is missing some. The sample lists roughly 60,000 clones; about 90% were seen once. Sequences were derived from CD4+ T cells from peripheral blood mononuclear cells, sampled in the first trimester of pregnancy. The receptors were gathered from a female donor with multiple sclerosis, enrolled in a pregnancy study. CDR3s include the opening cysteine and the closing phenylalanine or tryptophan. Each record gives: J gene, V gene, D gene, CDR3 protein, CDR3 DNA. A D gene is named only where the DNA matches it firmly.

TRBJ2-5,TRBV2,NA,CATKKRSQETQYF,TGTGCCACCAAAAAGCGGTCTCAAGAGACCCAGTACTTC
TRBJ2-7,TRBV19,NA,CASSLRGDRSYEQYF,TGTGCCAGTAGTTTACGAGGAGACAGATCCTACGAGCAGTACTTC
TRBJ1-2,TRBV5-5,NA,CASSLYVGQVYGYTF,TGTGCCAGCAGCTTATACGTGGGGCAGGTCTATGGCTACACCTTC
TRBJ2-4,TRBV5-1,NA,CASSAVGGAKNIQYF,TGCGCCAGCAGCGCGGTAGGAGGAGCCAAAAACATTCAGTACTTC
TRBJ1-5,TRBV6-1,TRBD1,CAAQGTGGGQPQHF,TGTGCCGCTCAGGGGACAGGGGGCGGTCAGCCCCAGCATTTT
TRBJ1-1,TRBV11-2,TRBD1,CASSSVGQIAEAFF,TGTGCCAGCAGCTCGGTGGGACAGATCGCCGAAGCTTTCTTT
TRBJ2-2,TRBV2,TRBD2,CASILAGGRFGELFF,TGTGCCAGCATCTTAGCGGGGGGGCGTTTCGGGGAGCTGTTTTTT
TRBJ1-1,TRBV19,NA,CASKSEGGRNTEAFF,TGTGCCAGTAAGAGTGAGGGAGGCAGGAACACTGAAGCTTTCTTT
TRBJ1-1,TRBV4-1,NA,CASSQDIGGSARTEAFF,TGCGCCAGCAGCCAAGATATAGGCGGGTCAGCCAGGACTGAAGCTTTCTTT
TRBJ2-3,TRBV29-1,NA,CSVEMLAGPTGTQYF,TGCAGCGTTGAAATGTTGGCAGGTCCGACAGGTACGCAGTATTTT